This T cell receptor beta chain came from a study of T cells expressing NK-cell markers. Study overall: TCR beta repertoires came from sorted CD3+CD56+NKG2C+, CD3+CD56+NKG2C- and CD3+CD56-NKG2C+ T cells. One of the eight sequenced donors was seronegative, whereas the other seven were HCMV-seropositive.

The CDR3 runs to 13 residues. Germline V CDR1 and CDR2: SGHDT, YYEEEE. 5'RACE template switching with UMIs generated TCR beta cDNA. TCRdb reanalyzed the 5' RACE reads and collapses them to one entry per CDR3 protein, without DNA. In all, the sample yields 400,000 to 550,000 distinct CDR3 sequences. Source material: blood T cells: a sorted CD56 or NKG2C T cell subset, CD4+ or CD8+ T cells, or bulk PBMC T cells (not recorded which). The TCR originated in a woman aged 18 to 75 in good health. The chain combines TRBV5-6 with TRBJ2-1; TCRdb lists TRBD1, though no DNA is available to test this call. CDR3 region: CASSLAGQNEQFF.